These T cell receptor beta chains were read from a single sample in a study of T cell repertoires in cytomegalovirus infection. MiXCR was run by TCRdb on the reads, yielding one entry per CDR3 protein. The sample consists of around 300,000 distinct CDR3 sequences, roughly 21% of them appearing once. For these receptors, no antigen is known. This specimen was cultured PBMCs, taken from culture after CMV antigen stimulation. All receptors derive from a human donor in good health (CMV status not recorded). Some clones in this sample may be carry-over from other donors' samples. The CDR3 runs from the conserved cysteine through the conserved F or W. The D gene is left open where the match is weak. Where a row states a size, it is once, few, many or the class of an expanded clone; other rows omit it.

d_call	j_call	clone_size	v_call	cdr3_aa	cdr3_nt
.	TRBJ1-2	few	TRBV6-6	CASSYSGSTGSGYGYTF	TGTGCCAGCAGTTACTCAGGCTCCACGGGGAGCGGCTATGGCTACACCTTC
.	TRBJ2-1	once	TRBV20-1	CSARDSDSYNEQFF	TGCAGTGCCAGGGACTCCGACTCCTACAATGAGCAGTTCTTC
.	TRBJ2-2	few	TRBV24-1	CATSKEGTVAGELFF	TGTGCCACCAGTAAAGAAGGGACCGTCGCCGGGGAGCTGTTTTTT
TRBD1	TRBJ2-5	.	TRBV12-3/TRBV12-4	CASSRTGAVETQYF	TGTGCCAGCAGTCGAACAGGGGCAGTAGAGACCCAGTACTTC
.	TRBJ2-2	many	TRBV11-1	CASSPGLLWTNTGELFF	TGTGCCAGCAGCCCGGGACTGCTTTGGACGAACACCGGGGAGCTGTTTTTT
.	TRBJ2-3	few	TRBV6-6	CASSYSGGTPDTQYF	TGTGCCAGCAGTTACTCGGGCGGGACACCAGATACGCAGTATTTT
TRBD2	TRBJ2-4	few	TRBV10-3	CAISESGGLAKNIQYF	TGTGCCATCAGTGAGTCGGGAGGGCTAGCCAAAAACATTCAGTACTTC
.	TRBJ2-1	few	TRBV7-9	CASSLLARQSYNEQFF	TGTGCCAGCAGCTTACTAGCGCGCCAATCCTACAATGAGCAGTTCTTC
.	TRBJ2-3	.	TRBV29-1	CSVWLATDTQYF	TGCAGCGTTTGGCTAGCGACAGATACGCAGTATTTT
TRBD1	TRBJ2-7	.	TRBV28	CASRRGQGWYEQYF	TGTGCCAGCAGAAGGGGACAGGGTTGGTACGAGCAGTACTTC
.	TRBJ2-1	many	TRBV19	CASRTSSRYNEQFF	TGTGCCAGCCGAACTAGCAGTAGGTACAATGAGCAGTTCTTC
.	TRBJ1-2	few	TRBV12-3/TRBV12-4	CASSRGTGRANYGYTF	TGTGCCAGCAGTCGGGGGACGGGTCGAGCTAACTATGGCTACACCTTC
.	TRBJ1-2	many	TRBV24-1	CATSVGDSGYTF	TGTGCCACCAGTGTTGGGGATTCTGGCTACACCTTC
TRBD2	TRBJ2-5	many	TRBV7-2	CASSLTSGRTETQYF	TGTGCCAGCAGCTTAACTAGCGGGAGAACGGAGACCCAGTACTTC
.	TRBJ2-5	few	TRBV20-1	CSASRGWGRGETQYF	TGCAGTGCTAGTCGCGGTTGGGGGAGGGGGGAGACCCAGTACTTC
.	TRBJ1-1	.	TRBV19	CASSIRGREAFF	TGTGCCAGTAGTATCAGGGGCAGAGAAGCTTTCTTT
.	TRBJ2-5	many	TRBV7-9	CASSLTADGVETQYF	TGTGCCAGCAGCTTAACGGCGGATGGAGTGGAGACCCAGTACTTC
TRBD1	TRBJ1-6	many	TRBV28	CASSPPTGGSSPLHF	TGTGCCAGCAGTCCGCCGACAGGGGGTTCTTCACCCCTCCACTTT
.	TRBJ1-4	many	TRBV7-8	CASSLREIEKLFF	TGTGCCAGCAGCTTACGGGAGATCGAAAAACTGTTTTTT
.	TRBJ1-2	.	TRBV29-1	CSVLRGNDYGYTF	TGCAGCGTTTTAAGGGGCAACGACTATGGCTACACCTTC
.	TRBJ1-1	.	TRBV6-5	CASSYAGRTEAFF	TGTGCCAGCAGTTATGCAGGGAGGACTGAAGCTTTCTTT
TRBD1	TRBJ2-5	.	TRBV6-2/TRBV6-3	CAATGGQGVETQYF	TGTGCCGCCACCGGAGGACAGGGCGTGGAGACCCAGTACTTC
TRBD2	TRBJ2-5	few	TRBV25-1	CASSEFQGGTETQYF	TGTGCCAGCAGTGAATTTCAGGGAGGGACAGAGACCCAGTACTTC
TRBD1	TRBJ1-2	.	TRBV19	CASSIKAGGSAGYTF	TGTGCCAGTAGTATTAAGGCAGGGGGCTCGGCTGGCTACACCTTC
.	TRBJ1-6	many	TRBV18	CASSRSNVFDSPLHF	TGTGCCAGCTCGCGTTCCAACGTTTTTGATTCACCCCTCCACTTT
.	TRBJ2-1	few	TRBV12-3/TRBV12-4	CASSFIGVRNEQFF	TGTGCCAGCAGTTTTATCGGGGTCCGAAATGAGCAGTTCTTC
.	TRBJ2-7	.	TRBV4-1	CASSQDGDEQYF	TGCGCCAGCAGCCAAGATGGGGACGAGCAGTACTTC
.	TRBJ1-2	.	TRBV28	CASSTPANTAGNGYTF	TGTGCCAGCAGCACGCCCGCGAACACGGCGGGAAATGGCTACACCTTC
.	TRBJ2-1	few	TRBV29-1	CSVRPGPEQFF	TGCAGCGTCCGCCCAGGGCCTGAGCAGTTCTTC
TRBD2	TRBJ2-1	many	TRBV6-6	CASSYSFRLAVYNEQFF	TGTGCCAGCAGTTATTCATTCCGGCTAGCGGTCTACAATGAGCAGTTCTTC
.	TRBJ1-6	many	TRBV10-3	CAISVTGGAGNSPLHF	TGTGCCATCAGTGTCACGGGGGGCGCGGGTAATTCACCCCTCCACTTT
.	TRBJ2-3	few	TRBV29-1	CSVEAPRSSIPDTQYF	TGCAGCGTTGAAGCCCCCCGGTCGTCTATCCCAGATACGCAGTATTTT
.	TRBJ2-3	once	TRBV12-3/TRBV12-4	CASSLQFTDTQYF	TGTGCCAGCAGTTTACAGTTCACAGATACGCAGTATTTT
TRBD2	TRBJ2-1	.	TRBV4-2	CASSPQPRTSGRAWSSYNEQFF	TGTGCCAGCAGCCCCCAACCCCGGACTAGCGGGAGGGCCTGGAGCTCCTACAATGAGCAGTTCTTC
.	TRBJ1-3	few	TRBV10-2	CASSATQGAGNTIYF	TGCGCCAGTTCTGCCACTCAGGGTGCTGGAAACACCATATATTTT
.	TRBJ2-1	few	TRBV18	CASSPPGGANNAYNEQFF	TGTGCCAGCTCACCACCCGGCGGAGCGAACAACGCCTACAATGAGCAGTTCTTC
TRBD2	TRBJ2-7	.	TRBV18	CASSPGTSGPYEQYF	TGTGCCAGCTCACCCGGGACTAGCGGTCCCTACGAGCAGTACTTC
.	TRBJ2-5	.	TRBV7-2	CASSLEREETQYF	TGTGCCAGCAGCTTAGAACGGGAAGAGACCCAGTACTTC
.	TRBJ2-5	few	TRBV7-7	CASSSAMQETQYF	TGTGCCAGCAGCTCGGCTATGCAAGAGACCCAGTACTTC
.	TRBJ2-7	.	TRBV10-3	CAISERRGEGSYEQYF	TGTGCCATCAGTGAACGCAGGGGCGAGGGCTCCTACGAGCAGTACTTC
.	TRBJ2-3	few	TRBV10-3	CAISELVQLTDTQYF	TGTGCCATCAGTGAGTTGGTACAGCTCACAGATACGCAGTATTTT
.	TRBJ2-2	many	TRBV7-2	CASGTGELFF	TGTGCCAGCGGGACCGGGGAGCTGTTTTTT
.	TRBJ2-5	medium-sized	TRBV7-2	CASSPPNAGSKETQYF	TGTGCCAGCAGCCCACCCAACGCCGGGAGTAAAGAGACCCAGTACTTC
.	TRBJ2-6	.	TRBV19	CASSSTSGTGANVLTF	TGTGCCAGTAGTTCAACATCAGGGACTGGGGCCAACGTCCTGACTTTC
TRBD2	TRBJ2-3	many	TRBV4-1	CASSQGLAGRTDTQYF	TGCGCCAGCAGCCAAGGTCTAGCGGGCCGCACAGATACGCAGTATTTT
TRBD1	TRBJ1-3	few	TRBV20-1	CSAATGTVGNTIYF	TGCAGTGCTGCTACCGGGACAGTTGGAAACACCATATATTTT
TRBD2	TRBJ2-2	few	TRBV4-2	CASSQGTSGPGELFF	TGTGCCAGCAGCCAAGGGACTAGCGGGCCCGGGGAGCTGTTTTTT
TRBD1	TRBJ1-5	many	TRBV4-1	CASSQAGRQGSNQPQHF	TGCGCCAGCAGCCAAGCCGGGAGACAGGGAAGCAATCAGCCCCAGCATTTT
.	TRBJ1-3	many	TRBV12-3/TRBV12-4	CASSPMVRDALGNTIYF	TGTGCCAGCAGCCCTATGGTCCGGGACGCTCTAGGAAACACCATATATTTT